Given below is one T cell receptor beta chain in context. Using its own MiXCR run on the 5' RACE reads, TCRdb lists one record per CDR3 protein. Among fewer than 150,000 distinct CDR3 sequences, roughly a fifth were seen once, and the ten largest hold roughly 2.8%. This entry comes from a study of human T cells and chemical hapten exposure. The authors extracted total RNA from unfractionated whole blood. V was clipped by 5 bases and J by 0 bases, with 14 bases between them. The CDR3 contains 16 residues. CDR1 is SGHAT, CDR2 FQDESV, per germline (reference sequence). This TCR was recovered from a human donor in good health. This chain links TRBV11-1 with TRBJ2-1, with D hard to call. CDR3 in DNA: TGTGCCAGCAGCCCGCAGGAATTTAGCTCCTACAATGAGCAGTTCTTC. Amino acids: CASSPQEFSSYNEQFF. The entire variable domain, with the rest obtained from reference TRBV11-1 and TRBJ2-1, is as follows: EAEVAQSPRYKITEKSQAVAFWCDPISGHATLYWYRQILGQGPELLVQFQDESVVDDSQLPKDRFSAERLKGVDSTLKIQPAELGDSAMYLCASSPQEFSSYNEQFFGPGTRLTVL.